This T cell receptor beta chain emerged from a study of graft-versus-host responses after intestinal transplantation. Looking at the study overall: Isolated intestinal, liver-intestinal, or multivisceral transplants were what recipients had.

Profiled with immunoSEQ multiplex PCR; TCRdb holds only in-frame clones, not every one. The sample lists about 93,000 clones, roughly 93% occurring once. Overall study findings and caveats: Graft-versus-host to host-versus-graft clonal ratios in allografts were high in patients with graft-donor T cell macrochimerism. Researchers found peak circulating GvH clone levels linked to early post-transplant HvG declines.

This CDR3 has 14 amino acids. From germline, CDR1 is LGHNA and CDR2 YSLEER. Points on this clone: Its antigen is not identified. One end of the junction fails to match germline, which may point to a read error.

This TCR was recovered from a human donor who received an intestinal transplant. Specimen: unstimulated CD8+ T cells sorted from spleen or lymph node cells, collected before intestinal transplant. The chain carries TRBV4-3 and TRBJ1-4, with D unclear. In DNA, the CDR3 is TGCGCCAGCACCCAATGGGCAGCTAATGAAAAACTGTTTTTT. Its protein is CASTQWAANEKLFF.